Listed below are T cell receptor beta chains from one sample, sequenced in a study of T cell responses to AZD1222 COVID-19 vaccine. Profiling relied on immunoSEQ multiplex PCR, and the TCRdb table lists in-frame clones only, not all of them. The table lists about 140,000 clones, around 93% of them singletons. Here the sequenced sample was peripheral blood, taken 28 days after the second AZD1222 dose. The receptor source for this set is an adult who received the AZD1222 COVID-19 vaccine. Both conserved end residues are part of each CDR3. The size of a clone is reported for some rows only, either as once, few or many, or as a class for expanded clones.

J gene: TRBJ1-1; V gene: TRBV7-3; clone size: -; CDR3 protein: CASSLTELGTGSTEAFF
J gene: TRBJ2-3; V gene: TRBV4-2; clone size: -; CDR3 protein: CASSKAGTSGRRTDTQYF
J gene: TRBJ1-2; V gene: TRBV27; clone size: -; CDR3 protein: CASRPLGRDKSYTF
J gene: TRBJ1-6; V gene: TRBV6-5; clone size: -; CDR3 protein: CASRTWTANSPLHF
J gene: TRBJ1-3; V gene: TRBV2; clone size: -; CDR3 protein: CASSPIQSGNTIYF
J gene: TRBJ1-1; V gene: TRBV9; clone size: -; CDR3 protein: CASSVLPGAGTEAFF
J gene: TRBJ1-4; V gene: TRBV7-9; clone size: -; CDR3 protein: CASSIRDRGNEKLFF
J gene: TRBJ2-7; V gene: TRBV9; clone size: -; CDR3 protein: CASSAGSGSYEQYF
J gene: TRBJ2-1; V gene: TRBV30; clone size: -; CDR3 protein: CARKGAGYNEQFF
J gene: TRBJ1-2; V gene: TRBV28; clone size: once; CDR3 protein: CASSLLGGYGYTF
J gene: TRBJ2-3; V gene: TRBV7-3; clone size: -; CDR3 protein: CASSSNSGGGDTQYF
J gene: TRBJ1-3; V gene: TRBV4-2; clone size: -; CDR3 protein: CASSQEAGGFGNTIYF
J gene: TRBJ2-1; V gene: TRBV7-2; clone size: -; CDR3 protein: CASSVDRDYYNEQFF
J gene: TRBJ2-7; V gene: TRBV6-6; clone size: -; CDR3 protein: CASTTGRSSYEQYF
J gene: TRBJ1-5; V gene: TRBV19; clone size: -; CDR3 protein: CASSATGDALEHF
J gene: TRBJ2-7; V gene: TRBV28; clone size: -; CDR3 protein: CTSSLGSYEQYF
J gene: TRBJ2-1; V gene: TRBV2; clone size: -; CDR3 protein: CASSVSAGGSYNEQFF
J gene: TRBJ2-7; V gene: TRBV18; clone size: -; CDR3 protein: CASSWTSGSYEQYF
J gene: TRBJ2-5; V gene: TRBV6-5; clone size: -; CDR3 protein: CASRTSGGRKTQYF
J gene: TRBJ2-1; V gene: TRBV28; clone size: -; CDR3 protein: CASSLRGWFRREDHNEQFF
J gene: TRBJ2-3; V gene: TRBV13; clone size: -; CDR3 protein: CASSPSGTPGDTQYF
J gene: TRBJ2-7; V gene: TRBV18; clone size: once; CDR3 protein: CASSPGRDHYEQYF
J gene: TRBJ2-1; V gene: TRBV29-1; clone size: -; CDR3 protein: CSGKDSFYNEQFF
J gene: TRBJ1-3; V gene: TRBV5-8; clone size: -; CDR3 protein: CASRMGDRSSGNTIYF
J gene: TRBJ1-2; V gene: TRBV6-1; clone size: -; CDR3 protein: CASSEQVGYGYTF
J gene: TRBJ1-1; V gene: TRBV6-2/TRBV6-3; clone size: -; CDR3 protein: CASSDSTGGIEAFF
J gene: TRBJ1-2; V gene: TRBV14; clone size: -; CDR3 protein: CASSPTEINGYTF
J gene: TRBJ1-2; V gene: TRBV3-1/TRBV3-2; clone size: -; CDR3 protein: CASSRRGFDGYTF
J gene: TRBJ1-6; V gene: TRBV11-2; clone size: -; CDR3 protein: CASSSLRGPGASPLHF
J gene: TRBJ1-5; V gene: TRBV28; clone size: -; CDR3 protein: CASSQDRGLPQHF
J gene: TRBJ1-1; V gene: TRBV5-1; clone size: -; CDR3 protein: CASSLAARPEAFF
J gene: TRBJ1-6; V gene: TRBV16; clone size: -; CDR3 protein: CASSQFGGQASLLHF
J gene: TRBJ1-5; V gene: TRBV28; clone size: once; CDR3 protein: CASKGRSNSNQPQHF
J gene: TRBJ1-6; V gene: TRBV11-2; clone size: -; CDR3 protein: CASSWRTPNSPLHF
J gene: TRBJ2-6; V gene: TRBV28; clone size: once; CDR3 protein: CASRQLISGANVLTF
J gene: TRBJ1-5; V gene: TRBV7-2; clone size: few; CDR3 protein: CASRLAGSSNQPQHF
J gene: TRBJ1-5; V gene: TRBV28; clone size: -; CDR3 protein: CASTSNQPQHF
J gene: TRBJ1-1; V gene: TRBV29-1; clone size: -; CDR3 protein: CSPRGEFTEAFF
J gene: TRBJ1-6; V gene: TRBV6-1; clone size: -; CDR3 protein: CASSEARPAGSDSPLHF
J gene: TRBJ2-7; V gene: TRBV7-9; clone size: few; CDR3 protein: CASSPPQGRSYEQYF
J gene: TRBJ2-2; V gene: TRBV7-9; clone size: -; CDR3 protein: CASSQGGGPTGELFF